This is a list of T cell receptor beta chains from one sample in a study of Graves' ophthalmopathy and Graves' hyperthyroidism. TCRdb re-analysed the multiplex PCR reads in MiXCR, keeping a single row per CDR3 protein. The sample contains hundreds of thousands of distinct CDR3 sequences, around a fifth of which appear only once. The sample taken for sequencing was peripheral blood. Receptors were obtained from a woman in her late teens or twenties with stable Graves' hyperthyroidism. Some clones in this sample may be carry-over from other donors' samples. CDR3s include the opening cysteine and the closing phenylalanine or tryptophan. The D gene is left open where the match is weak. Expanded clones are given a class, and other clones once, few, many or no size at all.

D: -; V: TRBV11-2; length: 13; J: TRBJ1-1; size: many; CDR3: CASSLNSGVEAFF; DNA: TGTGCCAGCAGCTTAAACTCTGGGGTTGAAGCTTTCTTT
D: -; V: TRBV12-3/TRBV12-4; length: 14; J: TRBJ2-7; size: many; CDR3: CASSLDLQEGEQYF; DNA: TGTGCCAGCAGTTTAGACCTACAGGAGGGCGAGCAGTACTTC
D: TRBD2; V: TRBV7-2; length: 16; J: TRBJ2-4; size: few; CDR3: CASSLGGGAGKNIQYF; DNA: TGTGCCAGCAGCTTAGGCGGGGGGGCGGGAAAAAACATTCAGTACTTC
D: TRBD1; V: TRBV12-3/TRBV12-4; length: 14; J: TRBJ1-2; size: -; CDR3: CASSPGQLSWGYTF; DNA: TGTGCCAGCAGTCCGGGACAGTTGTCCTGGGGCTACACCTTC
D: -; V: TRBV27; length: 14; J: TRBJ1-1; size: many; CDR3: CASSLQGDGTEAFF; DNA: TGTGCCAGCAGTTTACAAGGGGATGGGACTGAAGCTTTCTTT
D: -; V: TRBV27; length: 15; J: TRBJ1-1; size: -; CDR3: CASSSPATGRTEAFF; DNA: TGTGCCAGCAGTTCCCCCGCCACAGGGAGAACTGAAGCTTTCTTT
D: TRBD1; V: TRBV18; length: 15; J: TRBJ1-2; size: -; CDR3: CASSPGAGGDYGYTF; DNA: TGTGCCAGCTCACCAGGGGCAGGGGGCGACTATGGCTACACCTTC
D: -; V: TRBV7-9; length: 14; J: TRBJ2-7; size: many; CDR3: CASSFTRGSYEQYF; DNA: TGTGCCAGCAGCTTTACGCGAGGGTCCTACGAGCAGTACTTC
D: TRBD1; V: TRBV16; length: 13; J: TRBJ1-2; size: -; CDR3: CASSPWTGGGYTF; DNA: TGTGCCAGCAGCCCCTGGACAGGGGGGGGCTACACCTTC
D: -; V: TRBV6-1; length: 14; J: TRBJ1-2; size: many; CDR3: CASSLRMANYGYTF; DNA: TGTGCCAGCAGTCTCCGGATGGCTAACTATGGCTACACCTTC
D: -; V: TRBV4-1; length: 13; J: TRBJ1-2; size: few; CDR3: CASSQGQLAGYTF; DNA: TGCGCCAGCAGCCAAGGGCAGTTGGCTGGCTACACCTTC
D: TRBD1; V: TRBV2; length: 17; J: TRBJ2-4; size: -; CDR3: CASSESGTGAPTNIQYF; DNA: TGTGCCAGCAGTGAAAGCGGGACAGGGGCCCCAACAAACATTCAGTACTTC
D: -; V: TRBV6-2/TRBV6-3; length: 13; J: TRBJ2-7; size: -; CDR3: CASSWLAAEGQYF; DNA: TGTGCCAGCAGTTGGTTGGCAGCCGAAGGGCAGTACTTC
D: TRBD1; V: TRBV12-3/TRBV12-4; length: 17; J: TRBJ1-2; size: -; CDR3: CASSFLSPPTGNYGYTF; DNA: TGTGCCAGCAGTTTTCTGTCCCCCCCGACAGGGAATTATGGCTACACCTTC
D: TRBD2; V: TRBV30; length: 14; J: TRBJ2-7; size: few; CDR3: CAWTPGTTPGEQYF; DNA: TGTGCCTGGACCCCCGGGACTACCCCAGGCGAGCAGTACTTC
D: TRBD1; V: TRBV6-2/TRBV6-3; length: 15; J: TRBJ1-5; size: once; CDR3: CASAQARDRGQPQHF; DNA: TGTGCCAGCGCCCAAGCCAGGGACAGAGGGCAGCCCCAGCATTTT
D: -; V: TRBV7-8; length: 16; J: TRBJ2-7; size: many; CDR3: CASSLGRTTFNYEQYF; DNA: TGTGCCAGCAGCTTGGGCAGGACAACTTTTAACTACGAGCAGTACTTC
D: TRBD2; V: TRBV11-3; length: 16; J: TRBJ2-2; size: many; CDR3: CASSLGGGTNTGELFF; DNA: TGTGCCAGCAGCTTAGGCGGGGGAACGAACACCGGGGAGCTGTTTTTT
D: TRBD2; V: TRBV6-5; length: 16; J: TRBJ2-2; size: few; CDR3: CASSYSTAGDTGELFF; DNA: TGTGCCAGCAGTTACTCAACAGCGGGAGACACCGGGGAGCTGTTTTTT
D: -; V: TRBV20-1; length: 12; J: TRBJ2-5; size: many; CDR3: CSARQYQETQYF; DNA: TGCAGTGCTAGACAGTACCAAGAGACCCAGTACTTC
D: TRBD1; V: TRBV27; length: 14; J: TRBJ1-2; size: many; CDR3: CASRKPGTDYGYTF; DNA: TGTGCCAGCAGAAAGCCGGGGACAGACTATGGCTACACCTTC
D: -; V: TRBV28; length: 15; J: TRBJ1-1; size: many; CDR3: CASSLDTGLGTEAFF; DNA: TGTGCCAGCAGTTTAGATACAGGGCTGGGGACTGAAGCTTTCTTT
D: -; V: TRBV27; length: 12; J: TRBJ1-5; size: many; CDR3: CASRDANQPQHF; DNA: TGTGCCAGCAGGGACGCCAATCAGCCCCAGCATTTT
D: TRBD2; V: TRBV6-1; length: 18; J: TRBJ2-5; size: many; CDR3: CASRRTGTSGRARETQYF; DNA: TGTGCCAGCAGACGCACCGGGACTAGCGGGAGGGCCCGGGAGACCCAGTACTTC
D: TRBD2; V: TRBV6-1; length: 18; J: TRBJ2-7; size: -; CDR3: CASSEALRTSGRAYEQYF; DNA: TGTGCCAGCAGTGAAGCGCTTCGAACTAGCGGGAGGGCCTACGAGCAGTACTTC
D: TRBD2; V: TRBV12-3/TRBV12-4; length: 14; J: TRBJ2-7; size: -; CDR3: CASSTPGGKDEQYF; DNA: TGTGCCAGCAGTACCCCGGGGGGAAAAGACGAGCAGTACTTC
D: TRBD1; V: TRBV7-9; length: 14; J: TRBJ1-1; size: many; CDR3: CASSKQGAQVEAFF; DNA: TGTGCCAGCAGTAAACAGGGGGCGCAGGTTGAAGCTTTCTTT
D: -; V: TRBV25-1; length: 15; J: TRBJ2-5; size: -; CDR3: CASSEGGGASVTQYF; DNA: TGTGCCAGCAGTGAAGGAGGGGGCGCGTCCGTGACCCAGTACTTC
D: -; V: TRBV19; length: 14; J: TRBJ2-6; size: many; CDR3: CASSMHSGANVLTF; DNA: TGTGCCAGTAGTATGCACTCTGGGGCCAACGTCCTGACTTTC
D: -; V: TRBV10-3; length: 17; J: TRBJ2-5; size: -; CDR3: CAISESERQGGRETQYF; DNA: TGTGCCATCAGTGAGTCCGAACGGCAGGGGGGTCGAGAGACCCAGTACTTC
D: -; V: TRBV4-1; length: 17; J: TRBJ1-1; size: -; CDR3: CASSQDRWQGGATEAFF; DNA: TGCGCCAGCAGCCAAGATAGATGGCAAGGGGGGGCCACTGAAGCTTTCTTT
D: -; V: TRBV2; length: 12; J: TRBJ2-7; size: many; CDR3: CASSEQGYEQYF; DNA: TGTGCCAGCAGTGAACAGGGCTACGAGCAGTACTTC
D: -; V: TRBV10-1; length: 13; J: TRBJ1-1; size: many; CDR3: CASRSAMNTEAFF; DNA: TGCGCCAGCAGATCCGCCATGAACACTGAAGCTTTCTTT
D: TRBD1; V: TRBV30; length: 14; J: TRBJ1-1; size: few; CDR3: CAWNRDRGNTEAFF; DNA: TGTGCCTGGAACAGGGACAGGGGGAACACTGAAGCTTTCTTT
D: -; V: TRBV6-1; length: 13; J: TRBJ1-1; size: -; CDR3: CASSLTRGNEAFF; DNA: TGTGCCAGCAGTCTAACCCGGGGGAATGAAGCTTTCTTT
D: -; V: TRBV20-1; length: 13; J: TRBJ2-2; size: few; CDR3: CSARDGNTGDLFF; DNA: TGCAGTGCTCGTGACGGAAACACCGGGGACCTGTTTTTT
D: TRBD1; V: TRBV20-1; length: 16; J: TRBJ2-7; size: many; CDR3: CSALRKRTGVRDEQYF; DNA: TGCAGTGCCCTACGGAAAAGGACAGGGGTAAGGGACGAGCAGTACTTC
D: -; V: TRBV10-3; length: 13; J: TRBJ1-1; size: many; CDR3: CAITALGSTEAFF; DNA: TGTGCCATCACCGCCTTGGGGTCCACTGAAGCTTTCTTT
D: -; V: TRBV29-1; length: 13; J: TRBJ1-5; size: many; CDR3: CSVEGGHNQPQHF; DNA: TGCAGCGTTGAAGGAGGGCATAATCAGCCCCAGCATTTT
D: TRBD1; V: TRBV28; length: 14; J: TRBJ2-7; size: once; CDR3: CASSGTGYFYEQYF; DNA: TGTGCCAGCAGTGGGACAGGTTATTTCTACGAGCAGTACTTC
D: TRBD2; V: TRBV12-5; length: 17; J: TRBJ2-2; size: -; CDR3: CASGLVRTSEETGELFF; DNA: TGTGCTAGTGGTCTGGTACGGACTAGCGAGGAAACTGGGGAGCTGTTTTTT
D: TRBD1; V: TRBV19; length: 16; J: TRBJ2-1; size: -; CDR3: CASSFSGGSLVIEQFF; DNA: TGTGCCAGTAGTTTCTCAGGGGGCTCCCTTGTAATTGAGCAGTTCTTC
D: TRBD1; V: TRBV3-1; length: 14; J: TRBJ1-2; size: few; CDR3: CASSQDGTALGYTF; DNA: TGTGCCAGCAGCCAAGATGGGACAGCCCTTGGCTACACCTTC
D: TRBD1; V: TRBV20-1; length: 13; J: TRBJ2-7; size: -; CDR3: CSATGQAPYEQYF; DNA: TGCAGTGCGACGGGACAGGCGCCCTACGAGCAGTACTTC
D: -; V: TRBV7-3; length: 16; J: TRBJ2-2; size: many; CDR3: CASSPKGRAGTGELFF; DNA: TGTGCCAGCAGCCCAAAGGGCAGGGCCGGGACCGGGGAGCTGTTTTTT
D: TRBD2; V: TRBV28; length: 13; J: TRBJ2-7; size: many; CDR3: CASSRGRSYEQYF; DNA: TGTGCCAGCAGTCGCGGGAGAAGCTACGAGCAGTACTTC
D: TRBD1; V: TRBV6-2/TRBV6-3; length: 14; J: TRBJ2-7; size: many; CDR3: CASTKGQGAYEQYF; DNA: TGTGCCAGCACCAAGGGACAGGGGGCTTACGAGCAGTACTTC
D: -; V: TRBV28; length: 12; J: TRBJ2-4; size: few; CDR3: CASSLGSNIQYF; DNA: TGTGCCAGCAGTTTAGGTTCAAACATTCAGTACTTC
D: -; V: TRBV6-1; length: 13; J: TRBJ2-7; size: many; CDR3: CAIMPRGSYEQYF; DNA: TGTGCCATCATGCCTAGGGGCTCCTACGAGCAGTACTTC
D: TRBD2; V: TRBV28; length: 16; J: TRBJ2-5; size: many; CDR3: CASSPTSGAYQETQYF; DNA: TGTGCCAGCAGTCCGACTAGCGGGGCGTACCAAGAGACCCAGTACTTC